The next 24 T cell receptor beta chains were all read from a single sample in a study of T cells expressing NK-cell markers. TCRdb derives one entry per CDR3 protein from the 5' RACE reads, leaving out DNA. The sample table includes a few hundred thousand distinct CDR3 sequences. Sequenced input: blood T cells: a sorted CD56 or NKG2C T cell subset, CD4+ or CD8+ T cells, or bulk PBMC T cells (not recorded which). These receptors were collected from a young man in good health.

The chain has TRBV20-1 and TRBJ2-5; with no DNA, the TCRdb D assignment of TRBD2 cannot be verified. Germline V CDR1 and CDR2: DFQATT, SNEGSKA (reference sequence). This CDR3 has 13 amino acids. The CDR3 sequence: CSVDGGPTETQYF.

The rearrangement joins TRBV10-3 to TRBJ2-5; TCRdb indicates TRBD2, and absent DNA this call remains unverified. Germline V gives CDR1 ENHRY, CDR2 SYGVKD. CDR3 length: 15 amino acids. The CDR3: CATTRGLAGVETQYF.

The chain couples TRBV4-3 to TRBJ2-1; the D call from TCRdb, TRBD2, cannot be confirmed without DNA. Germline-derived CDR1 and CDR2 are LGHNA and YSLEER. CDR3 length equals 17 residues. The CDR3 loop reads CASSFSAGLAGVNEQFF.

V gene TRBV6-1 combines with J gene TRBJ1-2. Germline lookup yields CDR1 MNHNS and CDR2 SASEGT. This CDR3 is 15 amino acids long. This CDR3 is CASSPTGRVEYGYTF.

CDR3 in amino acids: CASSLNSGDTQYF. V and J are TRBV7-3 and TRBJ2-3. This CDR3 comprises 13 residues. Germline CDR1 reads SGHTA; CDR2 reads FQGTGA.

This rearrangement joins TRBV4-2 to TRBJ2-5. The CDR3 covers 15 residues. CDR1 LGHNA and CDR2 YNFKEQ come from the germline V gene. CDR3 residues: CASSQESGNQETQYF.

The gene calls are TRBV6-1 and TRBJ2-1. The CDR3 extends over 12 amino acids. CDR1 and CDR2 (germline): MNHNS, SASEGT. CDR3 sequence: CASSEAFDEQFF.

This chain joins TRBV5-1 and TRBJ2-1; absent DNA, TCRdb's TRBD2 call cannot be checked. CDR3 length equals 18 residues. The germline V gene encodes CDR1 SGHRS and CDR2 YFSETQ. CDR3 amino acids: CASSLAMAGGPQSDEQFF.

The chain has TRBV7-3 and TRBJ2-2; TCRdb picks TRBD1, but there is no DNA to check that call. The CDR3 spans 14 residues. The germline V gene encodes CDR1 SGHTA and CDR2 FQGTGA. This chain's CDR3 is CASSSAGVGGELFF.

This chain's CDR3 is CASSLTTQAQHF. The chain has TRBV12-3 or TRBV12-4 and TRBJ1-5. The CDR3 consists of 12 residues.

The chain is built from TRBV12-3 or TRBV12-4 and TRBJ2-7; the D gene TCRdb calls, TRBD1, cannot be checked with no DNA. CDR3 length: 14 amino acids. The CDR3 sequence is CASSLGGTVYEQYF.

The chain recombines TRBV10-3 with TRBJ2-7; the D call of TRBD2 rests on TCRdb alone, since no DNA is present to check it. This CDR3 has 18 amino acids. Germline assignment: CDR1 ENHRY and CDR2 SYGVKD. The CDR3 loop reads CAISGMTSGKFQSYEQYF.

The chain recombines TRBV5-5 with TRBJ2-2; no DNA is available, so the TRBD2 call from TCRdb remains unchecked. Germline loops: CDR1 SGHKS, CDR2 YYEKEE (reference sequence). The CDR3 is 15 amino acids. The CDR3 protein is CASSLVALHTGELFF.

The rearrangement links TRBV11-1 to TRBJ2-1. The CDR3 spans 12 residues. CDR1 is SGHAT, CDR2 FQDESV, per germline (reference sequence). CDR3 protein: CASSSGQLEQFF.

This chain uses TRBV19 with TRBJ1-1. Germline values: CDR1 LNHDA, CDR2 SQIVND (reference sequence). The CDR3 is made up of 14 amino acids. The CDR3 sequence is CASSNRGLNTEAFF.

The V call is TRBV29-1, the J call TRBJ2-1; TCRdb's D call of TRBD2 is untestable without DNA. Per germline, CDR1 SQVTM and CDR2 ANQGSEA. The CDR3 has 15 amino acids. CDR3 amino acids: CSVAGTPQSYNEQFF.

CDR3 sequence: CSASRRTNYGYTF. The chain joins TRBV20-1 to TRBJ1-2. Germline CDR1 and CDR2: DFQATT and SNEGSKA (reference sequence). The CDR3 runs to 13 residues.

The rearrangement joins TRBV12-3 or TRBV12-4 to TRBJ2-1; TCRdb lists TRBD2, though no DNA is available to test this call. The CDR3 consists of 14 residues. The CDR3 sequence is CASTDGSRINEQFF.

The chain employs TRBV12-3 or TRBV12-4 and TRBJ2-1; lacking DNA, the TRBD1 call made by TCRdb goes unchecked. The CDR3 loop spans 13 amino acids. The CDR3 loop is CASRPVGRGEQFF.

V and J are TRBV5-4 and TRBJ2-5. The CDR3 sequence is 15 residues long. The V gene's germline CDR1 is SGHNT and CDR2 YYREEE (reference sequence). The chain's CDR3 is CASSRQWEVPETQYF. The full variable domain, in which reference TRBV5-4 and TRBJ2-5 provide the parts outside the CDR3, is ETGVTQSPTHLIKTRGQQVTLRCSSQSGHNTVSWYQQALGQGPQFIFQYYREEENGRGNFPPRFSGLQFPNYSSELNVNALELDDSALYLCASSRQWEVPETQYFGPGTRLLVL.

The chain is built from TRBV29-1 and TRBJ2-4; TCRdb's assignment of TRBD1 cannot be checked, as there is no DNA. Germline assignment: CDR1 SQVTM and CDR2 ANQGSEA. The CDR3 contains 14 residues. The CDR3 sequence is CSVTGVEAKNIQYF.

The chain has TRBV19 and TRBJ2-1; there is no DNA to check the TCRdb D call of TRBD2. The CDR3 length is 19 residues. Germline loops: CDR1 LNHDA, CDR2 SQIVND (reference sequence). This CDR3 is CASSRNRLGLAVPYNEQFF.

The chain uses TRBV3-1 and TRBJ1-1. The CDR3 consists of 13 residues. The germline V gene encodes CDR1 LGHDT and CDR2 YNNKEL (reference sequence). This CDR3 reads CASSQQANTEAFF. Drawing the rest from reference TRBV3-1 and TRBJ1-1, the complete variable domain is DTAVSQTPKYLVTQMGNDKSIKCEQNLGHDTMYWYKQDSKKFLKIMFSYNNKELIINETVPNRFSPKSPDKAHLNLHINSLELGDSAVYFCASSQQANTEAFFGQGTRLTVV.

V and J are TRBV29-1 and TRBJ2-1. The CDR3 sequence is 15 residues long. The germline V gene encodes CDR1 SQVTM and CDR2 ANQGSEA. The CDR3 sequence is CSVGGRLTTYNEQFF.